This TCR beta chain was found in a study of blood T cell repertoires in COVID-19. This CDR3 comprises 13 residues. The V segment lost 4 bases and the J segment 6 bases; nucleotides outside the gene matches: 5. From germline, CDR1 is LNHDA and CDR2 SQIVND (reference sequence). Repertoires were generated with immunoSEQ multiplex PCR, while TCRdb's copy carries only in-frame clones and drops some. Among a few hundred thousand clones listed, approximately 89% were seen once. The sequenced sample was peripheral blood. The TCR comes from a woman aged 25-40 years with COVID-19, enrolled during active disease. The rearrangement links TRBV19 to TRBJ1-2; 7 nucleotides match TRBD1. Here the CDR3 reads CASSSVTGNGYTF. CDR3 in DNA: TGTGCCAGTAGTAGCGTGACAGGGAATGGCTACACCTTC.